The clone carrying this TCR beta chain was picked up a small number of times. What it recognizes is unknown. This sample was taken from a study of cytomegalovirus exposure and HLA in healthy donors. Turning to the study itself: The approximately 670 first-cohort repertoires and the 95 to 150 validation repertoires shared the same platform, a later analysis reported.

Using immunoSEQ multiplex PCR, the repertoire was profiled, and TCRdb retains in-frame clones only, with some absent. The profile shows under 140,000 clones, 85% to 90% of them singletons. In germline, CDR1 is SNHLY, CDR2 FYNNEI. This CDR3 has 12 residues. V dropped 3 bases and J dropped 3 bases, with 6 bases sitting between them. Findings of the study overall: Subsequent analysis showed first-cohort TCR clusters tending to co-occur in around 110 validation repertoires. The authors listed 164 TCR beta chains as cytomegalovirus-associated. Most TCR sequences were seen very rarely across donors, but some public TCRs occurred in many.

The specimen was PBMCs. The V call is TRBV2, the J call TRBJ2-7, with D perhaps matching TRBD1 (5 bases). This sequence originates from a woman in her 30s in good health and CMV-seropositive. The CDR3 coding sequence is TGTGCCAGCAGTGATGACAGCTACGAGCAGTACTTC. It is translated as CASSDDSYEQYF.